The rows below give T cell receptor beta chains drawn from one sample of a study of blood T cell repertoires in COVID-19. Sequencing used immunoSEQ multiplex PCR; TCRdb keeps in-frame clones, though not all of them. The sample records about 250,000 clones, over 75% being singletons. Sequencing used PBMCs or T cells enriched from blood (not recorded which). The receptors were sampled from a man aged 18-30 years who had recovered from COVID-19. CDR3s include the opening cysteine and the closing phenylalanine or tryptophan. A D gene is named only where the DNA matches it firmly. Clone size is stated in some rows and not others, as once, few, many or a class when expanded.

D: TRBD2; J: TRBJ2-1; V: TRBV9; size: once; DNA: TGTGCCAGCAGCGTAGCCGGCCTAGCGGGCTACAATGAGCAGTTCTTC; CDR3: CASSVAGLAGYNEQFF
D: -; J: TRBJ1-1; V: TRBV11-1; size: -; DNA: TGTGCCAGCAGCTTAGTTTCGCGTGAAGCTTTCTTT; CDR3: CASSLVSREAFF
D: -; J: TRBJ1-1; V: TRBV3-1/TRBV3-2; size: -; DNA: TGTGCCGTCAGACGGGAGAACACTGAAGCTTTCTTT; CDR3: CAVRRENTEAFF
D: -; J: TRBJ1-3; V: TRBV2; size: once; DNA: TGTGCCAGCAGTGAAGGGCTCTCTGGAAACACCATATATTTT; CDR3: CASSEGLSGNTIYF
D: TRBD1; J: TRBJ2-7; V: TRBV11-2; size: -; DNA: TGTGCCAGCAGCTTAAGTCAGGGGGACCCCTACGAGCAGTACTTC; CDR3: CASSLSQGDPYEQYF
D: -; J: TRBJ1-4; V: TRBV7-9; size: -; DNA: TGTGCCAGCAGCCTATTGACACCAACTAATGAAAAACTGTTTTTT; CDR3: CASSLLTPTNEKLFF
D: -; J: TRBJ2-1; V: TRBV5-4; size: -; DNA: TGTGCCAGCAGCCTCGGGAATGAGCAGTTCTTC; CDR3: CASSLGNEQFF
D: -; J: TRBJ2-1; V: TRBV7-2; size: -; DNA: TGTGCCAGCAGCTACTACACGGAGGGGAGTGAGCAGTTCTTC; CDR3: CASSYYTEGSEQFF
D: -; J: TRBJ1-4; V: TRBV9; size: -; DNA: TGTGCCAGCAGCGTACGGCGGGACGGCAATGAAAAACTGTTTTTT; CDR3: CASSVRRDGNEKLFF
D: TRBD2; J: TRBJ2-1; V: TRBV10-2; size: -; DNA: TGCGCCAGCAAACTAGCGGGAGGTAATGAGCAGTTCTTC; CDR3: CASKLAGGNEQFF
D: -; J: TRBJ2-3; V: TRBV13; size: -; DNA: TGTGCCAGCAGCTTACAAGATACGCAGTATTTT; CDR3: CASSLQDTQYF
D: -; J: TRBJ1-3; V: TRBV4-2; size: -; DNA: TGTGCCAGCAGCGATCTAAGCTCTGGAAACACCATATATTTT; CDR3: CASSDLSSGNTIYF
D: -; J: TRBJ2-7; V: TRBV28; size: -; DNA: TGTGCCAGCAGTTTCACACAGGACAGAACAACCTACGAGCAGTACTTC; CDR3: CASSFTQDRTTYEQYF
D: TRBD1; J: TRBJ2-7; V: TRBV5-1; size: -; DNA: TGCGCCAGCAGCCACGGACAGGGGAACGACGAGCAGTACTTC; CDR3: CASSHGQGNDEQYF
D: TRBD2; J: TRBJ2-7; V: TRBV19; size: -; DNA: TGTGCCAGTAGTATAGGGGGACTACGGGCGGAGCAGTACTTC; CDR3: CASSIGGLRAEQYF
D: -; J: TRBJ2-1; V: TRBV30; size: -; DNA: TGTGCCTGGAAGGTGGCGGGTTACAATGAGCAGTTCTTC; CDR3: CAWKVAGYNEQFF
D: -; J: TRBJ2-4; V: TRBV6-1; size: -; DNA: TGTGCCAGCAGTGACAGGGTATTAGCCAAAAACATTCAGTACTTC; CDR3: CASSDRVLAKNIQYF
D: TRBD1; J: TRBJ1-1; V: TRBV28; size: -; DNA: TGTGCCAGCAGCTTGACAGGGGATAACACTGAAGCTTTCTTT; CDR3: CASSLTGDNTEAFF
D: -; J: TRBJ2-7; V: TRBV21-1; size: -; DNA: TGTGCCAGCAGCTTACGGGACAGGGGGGACTACGAGCAGTACTTC; CDR3: CASSLRDRGDYEQYF
D: TRBD1; J: TRBJ1-2; V: TRBV29-1; size: few; DNA: TGCAGCGTCCTCTCAGGGGGACAGAGTGGTGGCTACACCTTC; CDR3: CSVLSGGQSGGYTF
D: -; J: TRBJ1-1; V: TRBV28; size: -; DNA: TGTGCCATCCGGGAGCGGGGTCATGTCGCTGAAGCTTTCTTT; CDR3: CAIRERGHVAEAFF
D: TRBD1; J: TRBJ2-7; V: TRBV25-1; size: -; DNA: TGTGCCAGCAGTGAATTGGAACAGGGGGACGAGCAGTACTTC; CDR3: CASSELEQGDEQYF
D: -; J: TRBJ2-7; V: TRBV27; size: -; DNA: TGTGCCAGCAGTGTACAGGGTGTCAACGAGCAGTACTTC; CDR3: CASSVQGVNEQYF
D: -; J: TRBJ1-6; V: TRBV19; size: few; DNA: TGTGCCAGTAGTTCACTAGGGGAGGATGACAATTCACCCCTCCACTTT; CDR3: CASSSLGEDDNSPLHF
D: -; J: TRBJ2-2; V: TRBV19; size: once; DNA: TGTGCCAGTAGTCCGCGGGGCCGGAACACCGGGGAGCTGTTTTTT; CDR3: CASSPRGRNTGELFF
D: TRBD1; J: TRBJ1-1; V: TRBV2; size: -; DNA: TGTGCCAGTAGACAGGGAGGAAACACTGAAGCTTTCTTT; CDR3: CASRQGGNTEAFF
D: -; J: TRBJ2-3; V: TRBV30; size: -; DNA: TGTGCCTGGTGCGGAGGAGCAGATACGCAGTATTTT; CDR3: CAWCGGADTQYF
D: TRBD2; J: TRBJ2-5; V: TRBV5-4; size: once; DNA: TGTGCCAGCAGCTTCAGGCTAGCGGGGGAAGAGACCCAGTACTTC; CDR3: CASSFRLAGEETQYF
D: TRBD1; J: TRBJ1-2; V: TRBV28; size: -; DNA: TGTGCCAGCAGTCCGTTCTTTGGACAGGGGGCGCGAGGCTACACCTTC; CDR3: CASSPFFGQGARGYTF
D: -; J: TRBJ1-2; V: TRBV18; size: -; DNA: TGTGCCAGCTCACGAGACAGAGACTATGGCTACACCTTC; CDR3: CASSRDRDYGYTF
D: -; J: TRBJ1-2; V: TRBV6-5; size: -; DNA: TGTGCCAGCAGGAACAGGGTACCGATATTCTATGGCTACACCTTC; CDR3: CASRNRVPIFYGYTF
D: TRBD1; J: TRBJ2-7; V: TRBV5-6; size: -; DNA: TGTGCCAGCAGCTTCGGGACAGGGGGGCGGGAGCAGTACTTC; CDR3: CASSFGTGGREQYF
D: -; J: TRBJ1-5; V: TRBV6-5; size: -; DNA: TGTGCCAGCAGTTACTCGGAGCTCCAGCCCCAGCATTTT; CDR3: CASSYSELQPQHF
D: TRBD1; J: TRBJ2-5; V: TRBV5-4; size: -; DNA: TGTGCCAGCAGCTTGTCAGGGGGTAATACCCAAGAGACCCAGTACTTC; CDR3: CASSLSGGNTQETQYF
D: TRBD1; J: TRBJ1-1; V: TRBV13; size: -; DNA: TGTGCCAGCAGCTTAGCTCTTGGACAGGGGGGTGAAGCTTTCTTT; CDR3: CASSLALGQGGEAFF
D: -; J: TRBJ1-4; V: TRBV15; size: once; DNA: TGTGCCACCAGCTCCGGGGCCGGGAGTGAAAAACTGTTTTTT; CDR3: CATSSGAGSEKLFF
D: -; J: TRBJ1-2; V: TRBV27; size: few; DNA: TGTGCCAGCTCTAGGGCGGGGGGGAACTATGGCTACACCTTC; CDR3: CASSRAGGNYGYTF
D: -; J: TRBJ2-7; V: TRBV14; size: -; DNA: TGTGCCAGCAGCCGCTCTAGATATTATTCCTACGAGCAGTACTTC; CDR3: CASSRSRYYSYEQYF
D: -; J: TRBJ2-2; V: TRBV5-5; size: once; DNA: TGTGCCAGCAGCGCGTTAATTGCGAACACCGGGGAGCTGTTTTTT; CDR3: CASSALIANTGELFF
D: TRBD2; J: TRBJ2-1; V: TRBV3-1/TRBV3-2; size: -; DNA: TGTGCCAGCAGCCAAGAGACTAGCGGGAGGTGGAATGAGCAGTTCTTC; CDR3: CASSQETSGRWNEQFF
D: -; J: TRBJ1-5; V: TRBV10-2; size: -; DNA: TGCGCCAGCAGTGATCGTAATAGCAATCAGCCCCAGCATTTT; CDR3: CASSDRNSNQPQHF
D: TRBD1; J: TRBJ1-2; V: TRBV3-1/TRBV3-2; size: -; DNA: TGTGCCAGCAGTCGAGAAACCCCAAAGACAGGGGGATATGGCTACACCTTC; CDR3: CASSRETPKTGGYGYTF
D: TRBD1; J: TRBJ1-6; V: TRBV5-6; size: once; DNA: TGTGCCAGCAGCCGGGACAGGGCGAATTCACCCCTCCACTTT; CDR3: CASSRDRANSPLHF
D: -; J: TRBJ2-5; V: TRBV12-5; size: -; DNA: TGTGCTAGTGGCGGCGGAGGGGAGACCCAGTACTTC; CDR3: CASGGGGETQYF
D: TRBD2; J: TRBJ2-2; V: TRBV5-1; size: once; DNA: TGCGCCAGCAGCCCACAGACTAGCTCCGGGGAGCTGTTTTTT; CDR3: CASSPQTSSGELFF
D: -; J: TRBJ1-6; V: TRBV6-1; size: -; DNA: TGTGCCAGCAGTGAAATCCGGGGGGCGGGTAATTCACCCCTCCACTTT; CDR3: CASSEIRGAGNSPLHF
D: -; J: TRBJ2-1; V: TRBV7-2; size: -; DNA: TGTGCCAGCAGCTTAGACAGTTACAATGAGCAGTTCTTC; CDR3: CASSLDSYNEQFF
D: -; J: TRBJ1-6; V: TRBV5-4; size: -; DNA: TGTGCCAGCAGCTTATCAGGGCAGCCCAATTCACCCCTCCACTTT; CDR3: CASSLSGQPNSPLHF
D: TRBD2; J: TRBJ2-1; V: TRBV5-5; size: once; DNA: TGTGCCAGCAGCTTGCGTTTTACTAGCGGGACTCATGAGCAGTTCTTC; CDR3: CASSLRFTSGTHEQFF
D: TRBD2; J: TRBJ2-7; V: TRBV25-1; size: -; DNA: TGTGCCAGCAGCGGAACCTCCCCGGGGGGCTCCTACGAGCAGTACTTC; CDR3: CASSGTSPGGSYEQYF
D: TRBD1; J: TRBJ1-3; V: TRBV18; size: -; DNA: TGTGCCAGCTCACCGACCCGACAGGGTGCCGGAAACACCATATATTTT; CDR3: CASSPTRQGAGNTIYF
D: -; J: TRBJ1-2; V: TRBV14; size: -; DNA: TGTGCCAGCAGCCCGCCTAACCCTCTGGTCCTAGTCCATGGCTACACCTTC; CDR3: CASSPPNPLVLVHGYTF
D: -; J: TRBJ1-3; V: TRBV4-1; size: -; DNA: TGCGCCAGCAGCCATTCAGGGGCCGCCGGATTCTCTGGAAACACCATATATTTT; CDR3: CASSHSGAAGFSGNTIYF
D: TRBD2; J: TRBJ2-1; V: TRBV3-1/TRBV3-2; size: -; DNA: TGTGCCAGCAGCCAAAACTTAGCGGGGGGGCGGGAGGAGCAGTTCTTC; CDR3: CASSQNLAGGREEQFF